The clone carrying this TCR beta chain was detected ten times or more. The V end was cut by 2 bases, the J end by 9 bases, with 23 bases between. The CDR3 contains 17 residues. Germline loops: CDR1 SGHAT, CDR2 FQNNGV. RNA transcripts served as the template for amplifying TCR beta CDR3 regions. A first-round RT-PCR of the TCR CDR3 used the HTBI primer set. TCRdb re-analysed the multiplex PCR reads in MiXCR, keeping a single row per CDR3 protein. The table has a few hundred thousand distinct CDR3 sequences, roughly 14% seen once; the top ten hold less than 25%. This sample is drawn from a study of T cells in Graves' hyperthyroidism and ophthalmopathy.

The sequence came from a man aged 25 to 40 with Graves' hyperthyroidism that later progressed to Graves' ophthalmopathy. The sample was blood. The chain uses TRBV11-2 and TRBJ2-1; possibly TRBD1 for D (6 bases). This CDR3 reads CASSLFKTGHIGAEQFF. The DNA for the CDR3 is TGTGCCAGCAGCTTATTCAAGACAGGCCATATCGGTGCTGAGCAGTTCTTC.